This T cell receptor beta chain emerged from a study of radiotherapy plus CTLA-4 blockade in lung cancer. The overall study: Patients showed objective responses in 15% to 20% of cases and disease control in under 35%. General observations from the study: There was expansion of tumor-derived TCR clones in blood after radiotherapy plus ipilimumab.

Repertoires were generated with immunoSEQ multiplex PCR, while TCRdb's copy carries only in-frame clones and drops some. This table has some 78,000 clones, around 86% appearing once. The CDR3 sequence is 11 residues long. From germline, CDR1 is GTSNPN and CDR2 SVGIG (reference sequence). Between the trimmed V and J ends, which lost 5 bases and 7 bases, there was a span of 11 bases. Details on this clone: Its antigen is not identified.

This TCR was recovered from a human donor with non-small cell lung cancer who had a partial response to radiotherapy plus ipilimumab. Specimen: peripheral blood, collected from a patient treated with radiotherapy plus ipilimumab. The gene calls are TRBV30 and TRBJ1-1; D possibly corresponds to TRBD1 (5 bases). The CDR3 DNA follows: TGTGCCTGGCAGGGAGGCGATGAAGCTTTCTTT. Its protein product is CAWQGGDEAFF.